These 22 T cell receptor beta chains were all obtained from the same sample, sequenced in a study of T cell responses to AZD1222 COVID-19 vaccine. The method was immunoSEQ multiplex PCR; TCRdb's version includes in-frame clones alone and lacks a portion of them. The sample has some 99,000 clones, about 88% seen once. Sequenced material: peripheral blood, taken on day 0 of AZD1222 vaccination. The receptor set was obtained from an adult in good health.

The chain employs TRBV30 and TRBJ1-1, with D possibly being TRBD1 (6 bases). The germline CDR1 and CDR2 sequences are GTSNPN and SVGIG (reference sequence). CDR3 length equals 12 residues. V was cut by 5 bases and J by 0 bases, with 7 bases left in between. The CDR3 region has the DNA TGTGCCTGGGAGGGGGTGAACACTGAAGCTTTCTTT. Protein: CAWEGVNTEAFF.

V usage is TRBV4-1 and J usage is TRBJ2-7, with unresolved D. In germline, CDR1 is MGHRA, CDR2 YSYEKL. The CDR3 has 13 residues. Between the trimmed V and J ends, which lost 1 base and 7 bases, there was a span of 11 bases. CDR3 bases: TGCGCCAGCAGCCAAGCAATTTGGGGAGAGCAGTACGTC. This encodes CASSQAIWGEQYV.

The chain employs TRBV2 and TRBJ1-4; TRBD1 might be the D (5 bases). The germline V gene encodes CDR1 SNHLY and CDR2 FYNNEI. CDR3 length: 16 residues. The germline V and J ends were trimmed by 10 bases and 0 bases, with 18 bases remaining between them. Here the CDR3 reads CAILGEGTATNEKLFF. DNA of the CDR3: TGTGCCATTTTAGGGGAGGGGACGGCAACTAATGAAAAACTGTTTTTT.

CDR3 nucleotides: TGTGCCAGTAGTATCCTGACAGGGGAGCTCTATGGCTACACCTTC. Protein sequence: CASSILTGELYGYTF. This rearrangement joins TRBV19 to TRBJ1-2, with 8 nucleotides matching TRBD1. In germline, CDR1 is LNHDA, CDR2 SQIVND (reference sequence). This CDR3 comprises 15 residues. Unmatched junction bases numbered 7, after V lost 3 bases and J lost 4 bases.

The CDR3 nucleotides read TGTGCCAGCAGTTTATACGCCTCTAGCGGGAGACAGGACAATGAGCAGTTCTTC. It specifies CASSLYASSGRQDNEQFF. J is TRBJ2-1 and V is TRBV27; 10 bases agree with TRBD2. The CDR3 consists of 18 residues. V gave up 1 base and J gave up 5 bases; unmatched junction bases: 11. CDR1 and CDR2 (germline): MNHEY, SMNVEV (reference sequence).

CDR3 sequence (DNA): TGTGCCAGCAGCGTAGGTCCCTCGGCGAATTCACCCCTCCACTTT. Protein sequence: CASSVGPSANSPLHF. The rearrangement uses TRBV9 and TRBJ1-6; no firm D call. The CDR3 is 15 amino acids. Germline V gene lookup returns CDR1 SGDLS and CDR2 YYNGEE. Deletions cut 0 bases from V and 7 bases from J, with 11 bases between.

The gene calls are TRBV19 and TRBJ2-7; 9 bases line up with TRBD1. The CDR3 is 15 residues long. V lost 5 bases and J lost 0; bases outside the gene matches: 5. The germline gives CDR1 LNHDA, CDR2 SQIVND (reference sequence). The CDR3 here is CASSSGTGSSYEQYF. The CDR3 coding sequence is TGTGCCAGTAGTTCCGGGACAGGGAGCTCCTACGAGCAGTACTTC.

The chain has TRBV21-1 and TRBJ2-5; the D segment call TRBD1 is taken from the table without a DNA check. TRBV21-1 constitutes a pseudogene. There are 15 residues in the CDR3. CDR3 in DNA: TGTGCCAGCAGCACCGCCGGCACTGACACTTGGACCCAGTACTTC. Amino acids: CASSTAGTDTWTQYF.

CDR3 coding DNA: TGTGCCAGCAGCCTGACAGGGGGCGCCAGCAATCAGCCCCAGCATTTT. It is translated as CASSLTGGASNQPQHF. The chain couples TRBV5-6 to TRBJ1-5; 10 bases are shared with TRBD1. J gave up 1 base and V 4 bases, and 5 bases lay outside the gene matches. The germline gives CDR1 SGHDT, CDR2 YYEEEE. This CDR3 region has 16 residues.

The chain uses TRBV6-1 and TRBJ2-4; D is unclear. Trimming cost V 1 base and J 1 base, with 2 bases left between them. This CDR3 has 13 amino acids. Per germline, CDR1 MNHNS and CDR2 SASEGT. The CDR3: CASSEDAKNIQYF. The CDR3 nucleotides are TGTGCCAGCAGTGAAGACGCCAAAAACATTCAGTACTTC.

The chain carries TRBV5-4 and TRBJ2-7, with D unresolved. Trimming left V 4 bases short and J 2 bases short, with 13 bases between. Germline lookup yields CDR1 SGHNT and CDR2 YYREEE (reference sequence). The CDR3 length is 14 residues. This CDR3 reads CASSLDRAPYEQYF. CDR3 DNA sequence: TGTGCCAGCAGCCTCGACCGAGCTCCCTACGAGCAGTACTTC.

This clone was seen only once. The chain joins TRBV9 to TRBJ1-3; D gene unclear. V lost 0 bases and J lost 0, with 4 bases in between. Germline V gene data show CDR1 as SGDLS and CDR2 as YYNGEE. The CDR3 consists of 14 residues. CDR3 nucleotide sequence: TGTGCCAGCAGCGTAGCTCGCTCTGGAAACACCATATATTTT. The encoded protein is CASSVARSGNTIYF.

This chain joins TRBV12-3 or TRBV12-4 and TRBJ1-2; maybe TRBD1 (6 bases). Trimming cost V 5 bases and J 6 bases, with 13 bases left between them. The CDR3 runs 13 residues. The CDR3 loop reads CASSPGQSDGYTF. Written as DNA, the CDR3 is TGTGCCAGCAGTCCAGGACAGTCGGATGGCTACACCTTC.

This chain joins TRBV4-2 and TRBJ2-2, with D possibly being TRBD1 or TRBD2 (5 bases each). This CDR3 is 14 amino acids long. V lost 4 bases and J 4 bases, leaving 10 bases between the germline ends. CDR1 is LGHNA, CDR2 YNFKEQ, per germline. CDR3 sequence (DNA): TGTGCCAGCAGCCCCCGAGGGGTCACCGGGGAGCTGTTTTTT. This sequence encodes CASSPRGVTGELFF.

The V and J genes are TRBV29-1 and TRBJ1-2, with 7 bases matching TRBD1. CDR3 length equals 14 residues. V lost 6 bases to trimming and J lost 3 bases; unmatched junction nucleotides: 10. Per the germline V gene, CDR1 is SQVTM and CDR2 is ANQGSEA. The CDR3 bases are TGCAGCGTCCTAACACAGGGGAACGACTATGGCTACACCTTC. It specifies CSVLTQGNDYGYTF.

V usage is TRBV28 and J usage is TRBJ1-2; 8 bases align to TRBD1. The V segment lost 7 bases and the J segment 4 bases; nucleotides outside the gene matches: 5. The CDR3 is made up of 13 amino acids. Germline CDR1 reads MDHEN; CDR2 reads SYDVKM. The CDR3 DNA reads TGTGCCAGCAAAACAGGGGGAGCCTATGGCTACACCTTC. Translating it yields CASKTGGAYGYTF.

This clone occurred once. J is TRBJ2-7 and V is TRBV5-6; 10 positions agree with TRBD1. Germline V gene lookup returns CDR1 SGHDT and CDR2 YYEEEE. The CDR3 sequence is 14 residues long. With V trimmed by 4 bases and J by 7 bases, 8 bases remained unmatched. This chain's CDR3 is CASSPGQGEGEQYV. CDR3 DNA sequence: TGTGCCAGCAGCCCCGGACAGGGGGAAGGGGAGCAGTACGTC.

This clone occurred a few times. V and J are TRBV20-1 and TRBJ2-7, with TRBD2 matching 9 bases. The V segment lost 3 bases and the J segment 3 bases; nucleotides outside the gene matches: 6. The length of the CDR3 is 14 residues. From germline, CDR1 is DFQATT and CDR2 SNEGSKA (reference sequence). The CDR3 reads CSASVGSGGYEQYF. The CDR3 DNA is TGCAGTGCTAGTGTGGGTAGCGGGGGCTACGAGCAGTACTTC.

The chain is built from TRBV18 and TRBJ2-7; 11 bases are a match to TRBD2. The CDR3 is made up of 18 amino acids. The trim removed 1 base at V and 2 bases at J, leaving 10 bases unmatched. CDR1 KGHSH and CDR2 LQKENI come from the germline V gene. The CDR3 protein is CASSPLNSGRGRAYEQYV. For the CDR3, the DNA is TGTGCCAGCTCACCACTGAATAGCGGGAGGGGACGGGCCTACGAGCAGTACGTC.

This sequence joins TRBV10-3 and TRBJ2-7; D is perhaps TRBD2 (6 bases). The CDR3 extends over 10 amino acids. Germline-derived CDR1 and CDR2 are ENHRY and SYGVKD. Between the trimmed V and J ends, which lost 4 bases and 10 bases, there was a span of 8 bases. CDR3 DNA: TGTGCCATCAGTGTGCGGGGCCAGTACGTC. Its translation is CAISVRGQYV.

The V gene is TRBV6-5, the J gene TRBJ1-6; D is undetermined. Trimming pared 7 bases from V and 7 bases from J, leaving 11 bases between. The V gene's germline CDR1 is MNHEY and CDR2 SVGAGI. The CDR3 is made up of 13 amino acids. CDR3: CASMRQDNSPLHF. For the CDR3, the DNA is TGTGCCAGCATGAGGCAGGACAATTCACCCCTCCACTTT.

CDR3: CASSLARQSYEQYF. The CDR3 DNA sequence: TGTGCCAGCAGTTTGGCCCGGCAGAGCTACGAGCAGTACTTC. The genes are TRBV28 and TRBJ2-7, with D unclear. There are 14 residues in the CDR3. CDR1 MDHEN and CDR2 SYDVKM come from the germline V gene. The V gene lost 3 bases and the J gene lost 3 bases, with 12 bases spanning the gap.